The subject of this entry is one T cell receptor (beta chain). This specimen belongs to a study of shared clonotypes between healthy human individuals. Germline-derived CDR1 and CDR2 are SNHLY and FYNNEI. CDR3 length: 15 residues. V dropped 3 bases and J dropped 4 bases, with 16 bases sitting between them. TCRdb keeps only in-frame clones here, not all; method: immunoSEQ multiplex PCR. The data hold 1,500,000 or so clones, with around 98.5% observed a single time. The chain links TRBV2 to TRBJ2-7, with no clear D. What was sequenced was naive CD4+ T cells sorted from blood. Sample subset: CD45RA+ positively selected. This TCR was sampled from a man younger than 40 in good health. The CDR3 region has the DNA TGTGCCAGCAGTGATATGACCCCTATACGGTACGAGCAGTACTTC. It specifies CASSDMTPIRYEQYF.